This entry lists 19 T cell receptor beta chains sequenced from one sample in a study of T cell repertoires in cytomegalovirus infection. TCRdb reprocessed the reads with MiXCR, giving one entry per CDR3 protein. The sample holds around 530,000 distinct CDR3 sequences, approximately 26% seen once. What was sequenced was PBMCs. The receptor source for this set is a human donor in good health (CMV status not recorded). Some clones in this sample may be carry-over from other donors' samples.

The CDR3, as DNA: TGTGCCAGCAGGAGGAACAGGGGTGCAACTAATGAAAAACTGTTTTTT. It encodes CASRRNRGATNEKLFF. The rearrangement links TRBV27 to TRBJ1-4, with TRBD1 identical over 7 bases. Germline loops: CDR1 MNHEY, CDR2 SMNVEV (reference sequence). This CDR3 is 16 amino acids long. V lost 6 bases, J lost 0 bases, and 7 bases stayed unmatched.

Ten or more counts support this clonotype. The chain recombines TRBV7-8 with TRBJ2-2; 8 positions match TRBD1. The germline CDR1 and CDR2 sequences are SGHVS and FQNEAQ. The CDR3 is 12 amino acids. The V segment lost 6 bases and the J segment 7 bases; nucleotides outside the gene matches: 1. CDR3 sequence: CASRTGGGELFF. Here the CDR3 DNA reads TGTGCCAGCAGAACAGGGGGCGGGGAGCTGTTTTTT.

This clonotype appeared a few times. The chain recombines TRBV12-3 or TRBV12-4 with TRBJ1-5; no reliable D call. The CDR3 spans 15 residues. Trimming pared 2 bases from V and 0 bases from J, leaving 8 bases between. The CDR3 spells CASSLQPGSNQPQHF. The CDR3 DNA reads as TGTGCCAGCAGTTTACAGCCCGGTAGCAATCAGCCCCAGCATTTT.

This chain connects TRBV29-1 to TRBJ2-7, with TRBD1 identical over 7 bases. Germline V gene sequence: CDR1 SQVTM, CDR2 ANQGSEA. The CDR3 runs to 13 residues. The trim removed 4 bases at V and 3 bases at J, leaving 6 bases unmatched. This CDR3 reads CSVVKGASYEQYF. CDR3 coding DNA: TGCAGCGTTGTAAAGGGGGCGAGCTACGAGCAGTACTTC.

This clonotype was recorded many times. The genes are TRBV7-2 and TRBJ2-1; D is tentatively TRBD1 or TRBD2 (5 bases each). CDR3 length: 13 residues. Trimming removed 2 bases from V and 7 bases from J, with 9 bases in between. Germline V gives CDR1 SGHTA, CDR2 FQGNSA. The CDR3 nucleotides read TGTGCCAGCAGCTTACAGGGCGGGAATGAGCAGTTCTTC. This translates into CASSLQGGNEQFF.

The rearrangement joins TRBV6-1 to TRBJ2-1, with a tentative D call TRBD2 (6 bases). The CDR3 loop spans 12 amino acids. Trimming pared 6 bases from V and 9 bases from J, leaving 12 bases between. Germline assignment: CDR1 MNHNS and CDR2 SASEGT. CDR3 DNA sequence: TGTGCCAGCAGGTACACCGGGAGTGAGCAGTTCTTC. Translation gives CASRYTGSEQFF.

This chain joins TRBV20-1 and TRBJ2-1; 9 bases fit TRBD2. This CDR3 spans 14 amino acids. Germline CDR1 reads DFQATT; CDR2 reads SNEGSKA (reference sequence). The junction had 11 bases not matched to a gene; V was cut back by 7 bases and J by 7 bases. CDR3 coding DNA: TGCAGTGTTCGACAGGGCGGGAGGGGGAATGAGCAGTTCTTC. Protein: CSVRQGGRGNEQFF.

In its sample, this clonotype was seen many times. The chain uses TRBV7-8 and TRBJ2-7; D is unclear. CDR3 length: 13 amino acids. The ends were cut back, 5 bases at V and 2 bases at J, with 10 bases in the middle. Germline V CDR1 and CDR2: SGHVS, FQNEAQ. CDR3 coding DNA: TGTGCCAGCAGCCTGGACGAAACCTACGAGCAGTACTTC. Translated: CASSLDETYEQYF.

In its sample, this clonotype was seen a few times. A much larger clone differs by one base, so this may be a read error. The CDR3 nucleotides are TGTGCCAGCAGCCCCCGCGTGGAGACCCAGTACTTC. Translation gives CASSPRVETQYF. The chain joins TRBV11-2 to TRBJ2-5; D remains unclear. V gave up 5 bases and J gave up 5 bases, with 9 bases separating them. The CDR3 has 12 residues. Germline V gene data show CDR1 as SGHAT and CDR2 as FQNNGV.

Of note for this clonotype: A much larger clone lies one base from this, so it may be a read error. The rearrangement uses TRBV7-2 and TRBJ2-5, with 8 bases fitting TRBD1. With 5 bases clipped from V and 5 bases from J, the junction kept 10 bases outside the gene matches. Germline V CDR1 and CDR2: SGHTA, FQGNSA. The CDR3 is made up of 15 amino acids. Here the CDR3 reads CASSPKTGGLETQYF. CDR3 bases: TGTGCCAGCAGCCCCAAAACAGGGGGATTGGAGACCCAGTACTTC.

The V gene is TRBV5-6, the J gene TRBJ2-1; no reliable D call. V dropped 3 bases and J dropped 0 bases, with 13 bases sitting between them. CDR3 length: 16 residues. Germline CDR1 SGHDT, CDR2 YYEEEE. The CDR3 sequence is CASSSLGLDSYNEQFF. Here the CDR3 DNA reads TGTGCCAGCAGCTCCCTCGGCCTAGACTCCTACAATGAGCAGTTCTTC.

The J gene is TRBJ1-2, the V gene TRBV6-1; TRBD1 matches at 8 bases. The germline gives CDR1 MNHNS, CDR2 SASEGT. V trimming: 5 bases; J trimming: 0 bases; junction bases outside the gene matches: 14. The CDR3 covers 18 residues. The CDR3 nucleotides read TGTGCCAGCAGTTACCAGAGACAGGGGCCGCCAGCTAACTATGGCTACACCTTC. Its translation is CASSYQRQGPPANYGYTF.

The chain couples TRBV19 to TRBJ1-1; 8 bases fit TRBD1. Germline lookup yields CDR1 LNHDA and CDR2 SQIVND (reference sequence). The V segment lost 5 bases and the J segment 6 bases; nucleotides outside the gene matches: 5. CDR3 size: 13 residues. The CDR3 nucleotides are TGTGCCAGTAGTGACAGGGGAGGCTCTGAAGCTTTCTTT. Translation gives CASSDRGGSEAFF.

The sample holds many counts of this clonotype. This CDR3 reads CASSLWGGAETEAFF. In DNA form, the CDR3 reads TGTGCCAGCAGCTTATGGGGGGGCGCTGAGACTGAAGCTTTCTTT. The chain employs TRBV7-2 and TRBJ1-1; tentative D call: TRBD1 (6 bases). V was clipped by 2 bases and J by 5 bases, with 15 bases between them. This CDR3 is 15 amino acids long. Germline V gives CDR1 SGHTA, CDR2 FQGNSA.

This clonotype was counted between two and nine times. CDR3 sequence reads: CASTGQANVLTF. The CDR3 DNA sequence: TGTGCCAGCACCGGTCAGGCCAACGTCCTGACTTTC. The rearrangement uses TRBV7-6 and TRBJ2-6, with D uncertain. CDR1 and CDR2 (germline): SGHVS, FNYEAQ. V was cut by 7 bases and J by 6 bases, with 7 bases left in between. The CDR3 has 12 amino acids.

V is TRBV28 and J is TRBJ1-5, with D possibly matching TRBD1 (6 bases). The CDR3 length is 17 residues. CDR1 MDHEN and CDR2 SYDVKM come from the germline V gene. Deletions cut 3 bases from V and 3 bases from J, with 18 bases between. The chain's CDR3 is CASSFGRRRGLNQPQHF. Here the CDR3 DNA reads TGTGCCAGCAGTTTTGGTCGGCGCAGGGGCCTCAATCAGCCCCAGCATTTT. Complete variable domain (other parts from reference TRBV28 and TRBJ1-5): DVKVTQSSRYLVKRTGEKVFLECVQDMDHENMFWYRQDPGLGLRLIYFSYDVKMKEKGDIPEGYSVSREKKERFSLILESASTNQTSMYLCASSFGRRRGLNQPQHFGDGTRLSIL.

There are many counts of this clonotype. The chain employs TRBV5-1 and TRBJ2-7; TRBD2 matches 15 bases. Trimming took 5 bases from V and 2 from J; bases not matched to a gene: 5. The CDR3 totals 16 residues. CDR1 SGHRS and CDR2 YFSETQ come from the germline V gene. The CDR3 sequence is CASSTGTSGRPYEQYF. The CDR3 nucleotides are TGCGCCAGCAGTACCGGGACTAGCGGGAGGCCCTACGAGCAGTACTTC.

The count of this clonotype is one. J is TRBJ2-1 and V is TRBV2; TRBD2 matches 13 bases. J lost 2 bases, V lost 5 bases, and 9 bases had no gene match. The germline V gene has CDR1 SNHLY and CDR2 FYNNEI. CDR3 length: 18 residues. This CDR3 is CASSIGTSGTVPYNEQFF. CDR3 sequence (DNA): TGTGCCAGCAGTATCGGGACTAGCGGGACAGTTCCCTACAATGAGCAGTTCTTC.

This clonotype was counted a few times. This sequence joins TRBV7-8 and TRBJ2-3; TRBD2 is a possible D gene (5 bases). From germline, CDR1 is SGHVS and CDR2 FQNEAQ. The CDR3 totals 15 residues. Trimming left V 3 bases short and J 0 bases short, with 10 bases between. In DNA form, the CDR3 reads TGTGCCAGCAGCTTGAGGGCGGATAGCACAGATACGCAGTATTTT. Its translation: CASSLRADSTDTQYF.